What follows describes a single T cell receptor (beta chain). Its antigen is as yet unknown. There were TCR beta CDR3 regions amplified from RNA transcripts. The TCR CDR3 was amplified in a first-round RT-PCR using the HTBI primer set. MiXCR, applied by TCRdb to the multiplex PCR reads, yields one record per CDR3 protein. Here the sample spans about 320,000 distinct CDR3 sequences, 16% being singletons. The CDR3 covers 14 residues. The germline V and J ends were trimmed by 0 bases and 8 bases, with 11 bases remaining between them. The germline V gene has CDR1 ENHRY and CDR2 SYGVKD. The data belong to a study of T cells in Graves' hyperthyroidism and ophthalmopathy. Regarding the study as a whole: Separating ophthalmopathy from stable hyperthyroidism was achieved by a 13 V-J model.

Stable Graves' hyperthyroidism meant no ophthalmopathy progression within 18 months. Isolation of PBMCs was performed on 8.5 to 10 ml fresh peripheral blood. The sequencing sample was made of blood. The chain couples TRBV10-3 to TRBJ1-5; perhaps TRBD1 as D (5 bases). This TCR derives from a man younger than 40 with Graves' hyperthyroidism. The CDR3 DNA reads as TGTGCCATCAGTGAGTCGGAGTCCAGGGAGCCCCAGCATTTT. This gives the protein CAISESESREPQHF.